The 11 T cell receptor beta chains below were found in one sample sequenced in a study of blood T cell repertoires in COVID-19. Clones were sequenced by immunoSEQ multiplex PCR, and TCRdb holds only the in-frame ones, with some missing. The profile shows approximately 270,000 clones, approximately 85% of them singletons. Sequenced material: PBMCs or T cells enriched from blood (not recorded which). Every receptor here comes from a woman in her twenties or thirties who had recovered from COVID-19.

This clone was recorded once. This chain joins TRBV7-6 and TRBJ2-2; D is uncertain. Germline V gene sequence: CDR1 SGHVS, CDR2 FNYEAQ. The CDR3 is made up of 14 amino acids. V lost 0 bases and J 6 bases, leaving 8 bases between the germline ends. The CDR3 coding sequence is TGTGCCAGCAGCTTAGCTCTTCGGTCCGGGGAGCTGTTTTTT. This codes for CASSLALRSGELFF.

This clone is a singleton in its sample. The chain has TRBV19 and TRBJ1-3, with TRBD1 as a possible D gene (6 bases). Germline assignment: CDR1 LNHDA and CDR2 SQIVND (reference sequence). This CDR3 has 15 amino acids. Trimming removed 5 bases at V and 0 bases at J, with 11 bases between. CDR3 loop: CASSFSGASGNTIYF. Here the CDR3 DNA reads TGTGCCAGTAGTTTTTCAGGGGCCTCTGGAAACACCATATATTTT.

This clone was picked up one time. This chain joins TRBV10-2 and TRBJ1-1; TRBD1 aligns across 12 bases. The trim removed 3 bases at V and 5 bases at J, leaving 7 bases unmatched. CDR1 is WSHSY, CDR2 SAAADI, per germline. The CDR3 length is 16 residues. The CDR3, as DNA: TGCGCCAGCAGTGAAAAGGGACAGGGGGCGCGTACTGAAGCTTTCTTT. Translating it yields CASSEKGQGARTEAFF.

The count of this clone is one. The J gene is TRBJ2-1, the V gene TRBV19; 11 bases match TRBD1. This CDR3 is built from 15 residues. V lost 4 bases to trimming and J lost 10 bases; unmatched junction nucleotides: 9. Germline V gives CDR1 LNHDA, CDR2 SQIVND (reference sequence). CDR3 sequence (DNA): TGTGCCAGTAGTACGGGAAGGACAGGGGGCGACGAGCAGTTCTTC. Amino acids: CASSTGRTGGDEQFF.

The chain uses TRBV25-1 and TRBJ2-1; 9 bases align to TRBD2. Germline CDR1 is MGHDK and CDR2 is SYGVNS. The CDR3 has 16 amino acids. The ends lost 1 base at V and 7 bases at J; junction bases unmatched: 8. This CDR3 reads CASSELSAGGGNEQFF. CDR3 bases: TGTGCCAGCAGTGAATTAAGCGCGGGAGGGGGGAATGAGCAGTTCTTC.

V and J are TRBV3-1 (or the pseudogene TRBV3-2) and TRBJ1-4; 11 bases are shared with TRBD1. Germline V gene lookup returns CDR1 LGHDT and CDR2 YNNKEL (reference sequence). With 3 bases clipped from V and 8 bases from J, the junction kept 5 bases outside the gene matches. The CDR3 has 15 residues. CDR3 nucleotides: TGTGCCAGCAGCCACCGGGACAGGGGGTCGGAAAAACTGTTTTTT. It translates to CASSHRDRGSEKLFF.

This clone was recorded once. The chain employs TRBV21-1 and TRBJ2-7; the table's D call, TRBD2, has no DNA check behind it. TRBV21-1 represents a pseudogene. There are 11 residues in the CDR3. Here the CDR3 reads CASSKLHEQYF. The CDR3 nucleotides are TGTGCCAGCAGCAAACTTCACGAGCAGTACTTC.

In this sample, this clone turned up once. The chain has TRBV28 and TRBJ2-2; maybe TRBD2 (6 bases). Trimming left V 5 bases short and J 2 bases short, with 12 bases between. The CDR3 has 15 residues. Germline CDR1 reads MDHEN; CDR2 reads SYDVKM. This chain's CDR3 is CASSPGTSNTGELFF. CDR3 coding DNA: TGTGCCAGCAGTCCCGGGACTTCAAACACCGGGGAGCTGTTTTTT.

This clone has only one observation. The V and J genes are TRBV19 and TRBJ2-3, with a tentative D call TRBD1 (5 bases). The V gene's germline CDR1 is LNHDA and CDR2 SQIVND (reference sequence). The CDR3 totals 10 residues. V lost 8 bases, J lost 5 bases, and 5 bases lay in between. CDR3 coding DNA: TGTGCCAGTCAGGGAGATACGCAGTATTTT. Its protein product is CASQGDTQYF.

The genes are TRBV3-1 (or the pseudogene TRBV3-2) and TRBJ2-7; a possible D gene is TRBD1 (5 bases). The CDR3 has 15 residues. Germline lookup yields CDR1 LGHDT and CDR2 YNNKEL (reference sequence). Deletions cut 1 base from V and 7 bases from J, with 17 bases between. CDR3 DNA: TGTGCCAGCAGCCAAGTGGGCCAGGGTCTCGGTGAGCAGTACTTC. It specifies CASSQVGQGLGEQYF.

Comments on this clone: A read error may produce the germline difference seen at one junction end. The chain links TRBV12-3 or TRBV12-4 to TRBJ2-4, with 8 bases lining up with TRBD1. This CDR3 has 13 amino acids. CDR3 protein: CASSSSKGDRPHF. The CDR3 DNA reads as TGTGCCAGCAGTTCCTCTAAAGGGGACAGGCCGCACTTC.